This T cell receptor beta chain was captured by sequencing in a study of blood T cell repertoires in COVID-19. Study overall: Italy, Spain and the United States were the sources of the convalescent and acute COVID-19 samples. In each case, the material was cDNA or gDNA derived from T cells, B-cell-depleted T cells, or PBMCs.

Self-reported history from a screening survey and questionnaire set each donor's cohort. Symptom resolution, clearance, or two negative PCRs marked the recovered donors of Cohort 3. Produced via immunoSEQ multiplex PCR; TCRdb's table is partial and in-frame only. The sample has 150,000 to 200,000 clones, roughly 90% seen once. The length of the CDR3 is 15 residues. Trimming cost V 5 bases and J 2 bases; bases outside gene matches: 6. In germline, CDR1 is SGHAT, CDR2 FQNNGV. This clone was observed a single time. This clonotype was sampled from a woman in her forties or fifties who had recovered from COVID-19. Source material: PBMCs or T cells enriched from blood (not recorded which). This chain links TRBV11-2 with TRBJ2-5, with 9 bases lining up with TRBD2. The CDR3 nucleotides read TGTGCCAGCAGCCGACGCGCGGGGGGGCAAGAGACCCAGTACTTC. Translating gives CASSRRAGGQETQYF.